Following are 21 T cell receptor beta chains from one sample sequenced in a study of blood T cell repertoires in COVID-19. Only in-frame clones appear in the TCRdb table, and some are missing; sequencing was by immunoSEQ multiplex PCR. Among more than 250,000 clones listed, around 88% were seen once. Sequencing was carried out using PBMCs or T cells enriched from blood (not recorded which). All receptors come from a woman between 40 and 55 years old with acute COVID-19.

This rearrangement joins TRBV4-2 to TRBJ2-4; 7 nucleotides align to TRBD1. The trim removed 2 bases at V and 0 bases at J, leaving 10 bases unmatched. From germline, CDR1 is LGHNA and CDR2 YNFKEQ. The CDR3 sequence is 18 residues long. CDR3: CASSQQQRTGLAKNIQYF. The DNA of the CDR3 is TGTGCCAGCAGCCAACAGCAACGGACAGGCCTAGCCAAAAACATTCAGTACTTC.

Only a few counts were recorded for this clone. This chain links TRBV7-6 with TRBJ2-5; 7 bases map to TRBD2. The V and J ends lost 5 bases and 2 bases, in that order; junction bases with no gene match: 11. The length of the CDR3 is 16 residues. From germline, CDR1 is SGHVS and CDR2 FNYEAQ. The CDR3 spells CASSGIPTGGQETQYF. The DNA of the CDR3 is TGTGCCAGCAGCGGTATCCCAACGGGGGGACAAGAGACCCAGTACTTC.

The V and J genes are TRBV30 and TRBJ1-1; 8 nucleotides agree with TRBD1. The germline gives CDR1 GTSNPN, CDR2 SVGIG (reference sequence). This CDR3 comprises 13 residues. V shed 5 bases and J 4 bases; nucleotides not matched to a gene: 6. CDR3 protein: CAWSATGGTEAFF. The CDR3 nucleotides are TGTGCCTGGTCCGCTACAGGGGGCACTGAAGCTTTCTTT.

The chain joins TRBV2 to TRBJ2-5; 8 bases line up with TRBD2. This CDR3 has 13 residues. Germline CDR1 reads SNHLY; CDR2 reads FYNNEI. V lost 3 bases and J lost 7; bases outside the gene matches: 4. The CDR3 loop is CASSDLAGATQYF. In DNA, the CDR3 is TGTGCCAGCAGTGATCTAGCGGGCGCGACCCAGTACTTC.

CDR3 bases: TGTGCCAGCAGCTTGTTGCTAGCGATTTCCTACAATGAGCAGTTCTTC. Translated: CASSLLLAISYNEQFF. The chain combines TRBV13 with TRBJ2-1, with D maybe TRBD2 (6 bases). The CDR3 has 16 amino acids. V was cut by 3 bases and J by 1 base, with 13 bases left in between. The germline V gene encodes CDR1 PRHDT and CDR2 FYEKMQ (reference sequence).

V usage is TRBV2 and J usage is TRBJ1-5; D remains unclear. Trimming cost V 6 bases and J 3 bases, with 12 bases left between them. In germline, CDR1 is SNHLY, CDR2 FYNNEI. The CDR3 is 14 residues long. Here the CDR3 reads CASRNRGYNQPQHF. CDR3 DNA: TGTGCCAGCAGGAATCGGGGTTACAATCAGCCCCAGCATTTT.

This sequence joins TRBV7-2 and TRBJ2-3; TRBD2 matches at 7 bases. The CDR3 contains 16 residues. Losses at the gene ends were 5 bases for V and 4 bases for J; bases not matched to a gene: 12. Germline V lookup: CDR1 SGHTA, CDR2 FQGNSA. The CDR3 DNA reads TGTGCCAGCAGCCCCAAACGAGCGGGACGCTCAGATACGCAGTATTTT. Protein: CASSPKRAGRSDTQYF.

The V call is TRBV27, the J call TRBJ2-3, with D possibly matching TRBD2 (6 bases). This CDR3 is built from 15 residues. Per the germline V gene, CDR1 is MNHEY and CDR2 is SMNVEV (reference sequence). Trimming shortened V by 2 bases and J by 0 bases, and 9 bases separated the two germline ends. DNA of the CDR3: TGTGCCAGCAGTTTAAGAGGGAGGAGCACAGATACGCAGTATTTT. Its protein product is CASSLRGRSTDTQYF.

This chain connects TRBV5-1 to TRBJ1-1; D perhaps matches TRBD1 (5 bases). Between the trimmed V and J ends, which lost 4 bases and 7 bases, there was a span of 17 bases. Looked up from germline, CDR1 is SGHRS and CDR2 is YFSETQ. This CDR3 has 14 amino acids. CDR3 nucleotides: TGCGCCAGCAGCCCAGGGATCTCGAACGGTGAAGCTTTCTTT. It translates to CASSPGISNGEAFF.

At least ten counts were recorded for this clone. The chain couples TRBV27 to TRBJ2-5, with D perhaps TRBD1 (5 bases). Trimming pared 3 bases from V and 3 bases from J, leaving 8 bases between. Germline CDR1 and CDR2: MNHEY and SMNVEV (reference sequence). The CDR3 spans 13 residues. The CDR3 region is CASSLIREETQYF. The CDR3, as DNA: TGTGCCAGCAGTTTGATCAGGGAAGAGACCCAGTACTTC.

This clone was seen only once. The chain employs TRBV24-1 and TRBJ1-1; D gene uncertain. V lost 1 base to trimming and J lost 3 bases, with 5 bases between them. The CDR3 runs to 13 residues. Germline V gene data show CDR1 as KGHDR and CDR2 as SFDVKD. CDR3 residues: CATSDFSDTEAFF. In DNA form, the CDR3 reads TGTGCCACCAGTGATTTCTCGGACACTGAAGCTTTCTTT.

The gene calls are TRBV28 and TRBJ1-6, with unresolved D. This CDR3 spans 14 amino acids. V was clipped by 5 bases and J by 10 bases, with 15 bases between them. Germline V CDR1 and CDR2: MDHEN, SYDVKM. The CDR3 sequence is CASSPPGSDSPLHF. CDR3 bases: TGTGCCAGCAGTCCTCCGGGATCTGACTCACCCCTCCACTTT.

The chain combines TRBV28 with TRBJ1-3, with TRBD1 matching 8 bases. The CDR3 is 15 residues long. Germline V lookup: CDR1 MDHEN, CDR2 SYDVKM. The V segment lost 4 bases and the J segment 3 bases; nucleotides outside the gene matches: 5. The CDR3 DNA is TGTGCCAGCAGTTCGGACAGGGAATTTGGAAACACCATATATTTT. This gives the protein CASSSDREFGNTIYF. The full variable domain, rest sourced from reference TRBV28 and TRBJ1-3, is DVKVTQSSRYLVKRTGEKVFLECVQDMDHENMFWYRQDPGLGLRLIYFSYDVKMKEKGDIPEGYSVSREKKERFSLILESASTNQTSMYLCASSSDREFGNTIYFGEGSWLTVV.

The V gene is TRBV7-2, the J gene TRBJ1-2, with D possibly TRBD1 on 6 matching bases. CDR3 length: 14 amino acids. CDR1 SGHTA and CDR2 FQGNSA come from the germline V gene. Between the trimmed V and J ends, which lost 7 bases and 3 bases, there was a span of 15 bases. The CDR3 DNA sequence: TGTGCCAGCACCAGGGTGGGGGGGCACTATGGCTACACCTTC. This gives the protein CASTRVGGHYGYTF.

This clone was picked up a small number of times. The chain recombines TRBV7-9 with TRBJ1-2; D might be TRBD1 (6 bases). Germline V gene sequence: CDR1 SEHNR, CDR2 FQNEAQ (reference sequence). Deletions cut 8 bases from V and 13 bases from J, with 20 bases between. The CDR3 is 12 residues long. The CDR3 loop reads CASGLELGGSTF. The CDR3 bases are TGTGCCAGCGGATTGGAGCTAGGGGGTAGCACCTTC.

The chain couples TRBV29-1 to TRBJ2-1, with D maybe TRBD2 (5 bases). CDR1 SQVTM and CDR2 ANQGSEA come from the germline V gene. Between the trimmed V and J ends, which lost 5 bases and 4 bases, there was a span of 15 bases. CDR3 length: 14 residues. The DNA of the CDR3 is TGCAGCGTTAACGGACTGGCAGAATACAATGAGCAGTTCTTC. Protein sequence: CSVNGLAEYNEQFF.

The V gene is TRBV7-9, the J gene TRBJ1-6; 8 bases fit TRBD1. This CDR3 has 13 amino acids. Trimming cost V 4 bases and J 8 bases; bases outside gene matches: 1. Germline CDR1 and CDR2: SEHNR and FQNEAQ (reference sequence). CDR3 coding DNA: TGTGCCAGCAGCTCGACAGGGGATTCACCCCTCCACTTT. Translation: CASSSTGDSPLHF.

This rearrangement joins TRBV7-9 to TRBJ2-3, with D perhaps matching TRBD1 (5 bases). Deletions cut 5 bases from V and 2 bases from J, with 14 bases between. From germline, CDR1 is SEHNR and CDR2 FQNEAQ (reference sequence). This CDR3 is built from 15 residues. CDR3 DNA: TGTGCCAGCAGCCCCAGACAGAAAAACACAGATACGCAGTATTTT. Its protein is CASSPRQKNTDTQYF.

This chain joins TRBV27 and TRBJ1-4; D not certain. The germline gives CDR1 MNHEY, CDR2 SMNVEV (reference sequence). This CDR3 comprises 14 residues. With 5 bases removed from V and 8 bases from J, the gap between germline ends came to 15 bases. The CDR3, as DNA: TGTGCCAGCAGTCCATATAAAGAGGTAGAAAAACTGTTTTTT. Translating it yields CASSPYKEVEKLFF.

The chain recombines TRBV11-3 with TRBJ1-1; 7 bases fit TRBD1. The CDR3 runs to 13 residues. The V segment lost 4 bases and the J segment 3 bases; nucleotides outside the gene matches: 2. Germline-derived CDR1 and CDR2 are SGHNT and YENEEA. DNA of the CDR3: TGTGCCAGCAGCTCCCAGGGGGACACTGAAGCTTTCTTT. This gives the protein CASSSQGDTEAFF.

This chain connects TRBV21-1 to TRBJ2-5; the table calls TRBD2, which could not be checked here. TRBV21-1 counts as a pseudogene. This CDR3 spans 16 amino acids. The CDR3: CASSDERESQGETQYF. CDR3 DNA: TGTGCCAGCAGCGATGAGCGGGAGTCACAAGGGGAGACCCAGTACTTC.